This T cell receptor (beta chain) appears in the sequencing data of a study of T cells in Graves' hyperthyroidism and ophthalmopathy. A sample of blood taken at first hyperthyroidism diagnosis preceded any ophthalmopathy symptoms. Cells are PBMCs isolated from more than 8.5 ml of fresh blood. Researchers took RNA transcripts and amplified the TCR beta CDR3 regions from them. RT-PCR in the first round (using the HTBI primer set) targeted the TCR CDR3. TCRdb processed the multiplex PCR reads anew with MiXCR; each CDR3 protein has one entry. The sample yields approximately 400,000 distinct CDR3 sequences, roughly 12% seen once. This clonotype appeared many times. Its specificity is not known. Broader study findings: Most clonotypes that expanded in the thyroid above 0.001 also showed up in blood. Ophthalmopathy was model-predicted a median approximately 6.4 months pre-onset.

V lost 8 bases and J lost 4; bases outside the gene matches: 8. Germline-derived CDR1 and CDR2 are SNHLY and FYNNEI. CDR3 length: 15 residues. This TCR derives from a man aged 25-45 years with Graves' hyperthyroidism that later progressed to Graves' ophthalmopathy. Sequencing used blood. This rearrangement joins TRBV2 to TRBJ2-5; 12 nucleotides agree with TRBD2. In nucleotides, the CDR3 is TGTGCCAGCCTCACGCTAGCGGGGGGGCGAGAGACCCAGTACTTC. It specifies CASLTLAGGRETQYF.